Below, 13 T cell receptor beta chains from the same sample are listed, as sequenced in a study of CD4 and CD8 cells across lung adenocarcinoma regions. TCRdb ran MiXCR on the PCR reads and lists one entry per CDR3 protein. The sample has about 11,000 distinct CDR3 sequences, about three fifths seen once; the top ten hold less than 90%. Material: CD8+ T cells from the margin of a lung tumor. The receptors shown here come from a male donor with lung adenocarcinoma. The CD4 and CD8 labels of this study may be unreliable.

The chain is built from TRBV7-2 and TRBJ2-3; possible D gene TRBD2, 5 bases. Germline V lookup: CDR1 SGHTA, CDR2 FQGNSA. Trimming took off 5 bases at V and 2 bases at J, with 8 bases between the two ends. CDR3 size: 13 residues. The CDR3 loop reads CASSTTITDTQYF. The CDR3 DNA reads TGTGCCAGCAGCACGACTATCACAGATACGCAGTATTTT.

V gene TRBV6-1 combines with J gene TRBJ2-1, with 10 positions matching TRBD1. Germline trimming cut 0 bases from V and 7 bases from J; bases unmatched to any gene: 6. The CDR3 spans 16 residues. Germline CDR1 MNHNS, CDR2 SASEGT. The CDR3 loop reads CASSEAGTGVRNEQFF. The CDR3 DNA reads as TGTGCCAGCAGTGAAGCCGGGACAGGGGTAAGGAATGAGCAGTTCTTC.

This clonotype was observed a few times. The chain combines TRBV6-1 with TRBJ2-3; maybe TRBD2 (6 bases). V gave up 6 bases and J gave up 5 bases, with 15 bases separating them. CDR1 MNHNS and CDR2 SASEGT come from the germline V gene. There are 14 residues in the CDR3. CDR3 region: CASRSGLGGDTQYF. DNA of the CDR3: TGTGCCAGCAGATCCGGACTGGGGGGAGATACGCAGTATTTT.

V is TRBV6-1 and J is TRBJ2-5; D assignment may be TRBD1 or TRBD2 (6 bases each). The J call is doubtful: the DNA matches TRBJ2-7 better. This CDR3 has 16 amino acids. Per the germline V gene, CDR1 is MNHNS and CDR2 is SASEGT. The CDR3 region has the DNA TGTGCCAGCAGTAATAAGGGGGGCCTGATATCCTACGAGCAGTACTTC. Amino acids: CASSNKGGLISYEQYF.

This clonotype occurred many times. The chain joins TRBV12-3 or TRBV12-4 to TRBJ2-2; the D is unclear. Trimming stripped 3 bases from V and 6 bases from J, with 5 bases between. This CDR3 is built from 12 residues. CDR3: CASSLVAGELFF. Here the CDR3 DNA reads TGTGCCAGCAGTTTGGTGGCCGGGGAGCTGTTTTTT.

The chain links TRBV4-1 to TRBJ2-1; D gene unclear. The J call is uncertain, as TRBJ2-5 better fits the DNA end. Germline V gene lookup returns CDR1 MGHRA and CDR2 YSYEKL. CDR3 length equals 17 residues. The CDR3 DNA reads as TGCGCCAGCAGCCAAGTAGCCGGTGGCGGTCACGGAGATACCCAGTACTTC. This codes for CASSQVAGGGHGDTQYF.

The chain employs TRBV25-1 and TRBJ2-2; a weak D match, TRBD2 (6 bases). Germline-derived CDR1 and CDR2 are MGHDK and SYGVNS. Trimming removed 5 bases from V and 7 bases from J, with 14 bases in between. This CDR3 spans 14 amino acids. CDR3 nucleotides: TGTGCCAGCAGTCTACTAGGAGGGTTCGGGGAGCTGTTTTTT. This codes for CASSLLGGFGELFF.

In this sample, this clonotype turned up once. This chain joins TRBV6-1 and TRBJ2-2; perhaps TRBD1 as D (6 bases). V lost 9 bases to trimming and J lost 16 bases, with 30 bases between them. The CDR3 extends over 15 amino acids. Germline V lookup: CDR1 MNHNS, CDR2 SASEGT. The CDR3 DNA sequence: TGTGCCAGGGGCGGACAGCCGGATAGCACAGGTGCGCAGTTTTTT. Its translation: CARGGQPDSTGAQFF.

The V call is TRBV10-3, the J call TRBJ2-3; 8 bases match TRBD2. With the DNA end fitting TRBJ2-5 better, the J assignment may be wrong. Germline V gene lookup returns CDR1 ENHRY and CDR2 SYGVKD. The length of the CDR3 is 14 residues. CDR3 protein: CAGRGGRSPETQYF. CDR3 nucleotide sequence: TGTGCGGGGCGCGGGGGGCGTAGCCCAGAGACCCAGTACTTC.

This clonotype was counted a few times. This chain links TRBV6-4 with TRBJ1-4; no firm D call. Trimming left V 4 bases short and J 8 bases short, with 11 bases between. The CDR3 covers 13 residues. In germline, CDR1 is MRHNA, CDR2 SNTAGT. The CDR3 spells CASSAGEAEKLFF. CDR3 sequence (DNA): TGTGCCAGCAGTGCCGGGGAAGCCGAAAAACTGTTTTTT.

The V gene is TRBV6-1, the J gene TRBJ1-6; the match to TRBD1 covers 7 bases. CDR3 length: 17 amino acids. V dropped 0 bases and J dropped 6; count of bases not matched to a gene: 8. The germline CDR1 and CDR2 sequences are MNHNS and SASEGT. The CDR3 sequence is CASSEAVPGTANSPLHF. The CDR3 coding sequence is TGTGCCAGCAGTGAAGCAGTACCCGGGACAGCTAATTCACCCCTCCACTTT.

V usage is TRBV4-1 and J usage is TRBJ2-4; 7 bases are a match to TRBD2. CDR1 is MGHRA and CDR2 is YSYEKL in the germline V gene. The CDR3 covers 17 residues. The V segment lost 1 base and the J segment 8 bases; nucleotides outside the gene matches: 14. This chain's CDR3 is CASSQVISREPTDIQYF. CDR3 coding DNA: TGCGCCAGCAGCCAAGTTATCTCGCGGGAGCCCACAGACATTCAGTACTTC.

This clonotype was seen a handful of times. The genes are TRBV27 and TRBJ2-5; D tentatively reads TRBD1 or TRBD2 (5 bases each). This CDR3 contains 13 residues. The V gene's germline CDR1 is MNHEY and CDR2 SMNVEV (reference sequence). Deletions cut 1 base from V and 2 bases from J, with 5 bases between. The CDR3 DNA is TGTGCCAGCAGTTTATGGGGGCAAGAGACCCAGTACTTC. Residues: CASSLWGQETQYF.